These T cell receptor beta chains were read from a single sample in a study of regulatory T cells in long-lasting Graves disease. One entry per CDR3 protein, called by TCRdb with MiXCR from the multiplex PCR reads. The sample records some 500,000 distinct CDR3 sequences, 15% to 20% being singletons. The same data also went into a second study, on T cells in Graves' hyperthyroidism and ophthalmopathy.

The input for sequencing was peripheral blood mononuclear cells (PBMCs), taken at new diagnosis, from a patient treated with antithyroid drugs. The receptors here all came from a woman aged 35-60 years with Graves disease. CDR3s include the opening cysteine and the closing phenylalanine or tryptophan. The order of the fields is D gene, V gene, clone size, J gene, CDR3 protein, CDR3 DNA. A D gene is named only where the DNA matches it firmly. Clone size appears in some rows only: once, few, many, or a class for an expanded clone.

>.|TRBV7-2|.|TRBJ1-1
CASSGGVLSGTEAFF
TGTGCCAGCAGCGGGGGAGTGCTCTCAGGGACTGAAGCTTTCTTT
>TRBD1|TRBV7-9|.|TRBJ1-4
CASSLAGQGNEKLFF
TGTGCCAGCAGCTTAGCGGGACAGGGCAATGAAAAACTGTTTTTT
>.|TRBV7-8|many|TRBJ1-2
CASSTGGWAPRYGYTF
TGTGCCAGCAGCACCGGGGGATGGGCCCCTAGATATGGCTACACCTTC
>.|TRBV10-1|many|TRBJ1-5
CASSEGGTFNQPQHF
TGCGCCAGCAGTGAAGGGGGGACCTTTAATCAGCCCCAGCATTTT
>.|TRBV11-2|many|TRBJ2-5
CASSIRRVVQETQYF
TGTGCCAGCAGCATACGACGTGTGGTCCAAGAGACCCAGTACTTC
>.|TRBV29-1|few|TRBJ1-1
CSVEKGFPEAFF
TGCAGCGTTGAAAAGGGATTTCCTGAAGCTTTCTTT
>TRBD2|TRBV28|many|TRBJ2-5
CASSFQRGGRETQYF
TGTGCCAGCAGTTTCCAGCGGGGGGGCAGGGAGACCCAGTACTTC
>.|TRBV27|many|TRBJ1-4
CASSSARVFEKLFF
TGTGCCAGCAGTTCTGCCAGGGTGTTTGAAAAACTGTTTTTT
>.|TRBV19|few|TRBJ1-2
CASSNDRLPYGYTF
TGTGCCAGTAGTAATGACAGGCTCCCCTATGGCTACACCTTC
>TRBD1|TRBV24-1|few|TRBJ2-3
CATSDGQAYKASRTDTQYF
TGTGCCACCAGTGACGGACAGGCGTATAAGGCCAGTAGGACAGATACGCAGTATTTT
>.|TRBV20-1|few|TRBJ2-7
CSARDLRGADSYEQYF
TGCAGTGCTAGAGATCTTAGGGGGGCGGACTCCTACGAGCAGTACTTC
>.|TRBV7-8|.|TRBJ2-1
CASSLARGLGEQFF
TGTGCCAGCAGCTTAGCGCGGGGGCTGGGCGAGCAGTTCTTC
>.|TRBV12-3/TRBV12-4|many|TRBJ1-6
CASTTYKGDYNSPLHF
TGTGCCAGCACCACATACAAAGGTGATTATAATTCACCCCTCCACTTT
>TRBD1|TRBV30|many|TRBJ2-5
CAWNPGQGGETQYF
TGTGCCTGGAACCCGGGACAGGGAGGAGAGACCCAGTACTTC
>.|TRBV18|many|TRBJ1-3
CASSPEGNTIYF
TGTGCCAGCTCACCGGAAGGAAACACCATATATTTT
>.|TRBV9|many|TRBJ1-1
CASSPQGLPRYTEAFF
TGTGCCAGCAGCCCCCAGGGGCTTCCGCGCTACACTGAAGCTTTCTTT
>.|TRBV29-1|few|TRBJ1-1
CSVVGTYTEAFF
TGCAGCGTTGTGGGGACCTACACTGAAGCTTTCTTT
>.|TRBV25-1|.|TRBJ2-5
CASSRGLQGKETQYF
TGTGCCAGCAGCCGAGGGCTACAGGGCAAAGAGACCCAGTACTTC
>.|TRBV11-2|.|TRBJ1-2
CASGSSGGRRNNYGYTF
TGTGCCAGCGGATCCTCCGGGGGCAGGAGGAATAACTATGGCTACACCTTC
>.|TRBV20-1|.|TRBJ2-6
CSARVLLGEPSGANVLTF
TGCAGTGCTAGAGTCTTGCTAGGAGAACCTTCTGGGGCCAACGTCCTGACTTTC
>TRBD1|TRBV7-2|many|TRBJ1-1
CASSPRQGSTEAFF
TGTGCCAGCAGCCCGCGACAGGGATCCACTGAAGCTTTCTTT
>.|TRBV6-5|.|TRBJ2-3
CASSYGLADTQYF
TGTGCCAGCAGTTACGGGCTGGCAGATACGCAGTATTTT
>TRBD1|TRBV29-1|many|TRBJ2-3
CSIRQGLLPDTQYF
TGCAGCATTCGACAGGGATTATTACCAGATACGCAGTATTTT
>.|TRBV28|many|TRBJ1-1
CASSPADRNTEAFF
TGTGCCAGCAGCCCCGCCGACAGGAACACTGAAGCTTTCTTT
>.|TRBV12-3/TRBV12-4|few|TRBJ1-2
CASSLGTHGYTF
TGTGCCAGCAGTTTAGGGACTCATGGCTACACCTTC
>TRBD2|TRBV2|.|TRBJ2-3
CASSEWASGVPDTQYF
TGTGCCAGCAGTGAGTGGGCTAGCGGGGTACCAGATACGCAGTATTTT
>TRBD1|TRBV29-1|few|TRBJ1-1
CSVDDRVQTAFF
TGCAGCGTTGACGACAGGGTTCAAACAGCTTTCTTT
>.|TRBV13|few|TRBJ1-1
CASSLGAGIEAFF
TGTGCCAGCAGCTTAGGAGCAGGAATTGAAGCTTTCTTT
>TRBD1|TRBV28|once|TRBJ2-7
CASSSSAGTGVRYEQYF
TGTGCCAGCAGTTCCTCGGCCGGGACAGGGGTTAGGTACGAGCAGTACTTC
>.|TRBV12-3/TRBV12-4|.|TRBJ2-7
CASSFQGGEQYF
TGTGCCAGCAGTTTTCAGGGCGGCGAGCAGTACTTC